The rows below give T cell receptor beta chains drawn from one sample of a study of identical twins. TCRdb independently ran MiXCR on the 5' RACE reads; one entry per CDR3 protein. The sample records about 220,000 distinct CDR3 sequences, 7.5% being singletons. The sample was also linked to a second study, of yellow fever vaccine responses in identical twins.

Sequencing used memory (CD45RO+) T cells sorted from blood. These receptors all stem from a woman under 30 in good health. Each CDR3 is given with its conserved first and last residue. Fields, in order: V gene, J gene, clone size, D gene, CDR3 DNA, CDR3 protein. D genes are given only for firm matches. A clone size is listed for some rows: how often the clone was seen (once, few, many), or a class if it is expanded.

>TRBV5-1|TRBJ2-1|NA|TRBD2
TGCGCCAGCAGCTTGGCAAGCGGGGGGCTCTCCTACAATGAGCAGTTCTTC
CASSLASGGLSYNEQFF
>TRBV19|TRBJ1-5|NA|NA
TGTGCCAGTAGTATAGGGGCCAGGAGAGGACATCAGCCCCAGCATTTT
CASSIGARRGHQPQHF
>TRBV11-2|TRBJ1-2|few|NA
TGTGCCAGCAGCTTAGTAGGTTGGGGTGGCTACACCTTC
CASSLVGWGGYTF
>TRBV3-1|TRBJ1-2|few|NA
TGTGCCAGCAGCCAAGCGGGCAGGGGCTATGGCTACACCTTC
CASSQAGRGYGYTF
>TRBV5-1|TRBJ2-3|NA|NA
TGCGCCAGCAGCTTGGAGATATCCACAGATACGCAGTATTTT
CASSLEISTDTQYF
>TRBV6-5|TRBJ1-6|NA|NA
TGTGCCAGCAGTTACTCCGTAACCAATTCACCCCTCCACTTT
CASSYSVTNSPLHF
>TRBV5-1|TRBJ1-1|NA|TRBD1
TGCGCCAGCAGCTTGCCTCGGAGGACAGGGGTTTATGATGAAGCTTTCTTT
CASSLPRRTGVYDEAFF
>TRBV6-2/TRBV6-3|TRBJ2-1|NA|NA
TGTGCCAGCAGTTACGTTGTCCCCAGTGAGCAGTTCTTC
CASSYVVPSEQFF
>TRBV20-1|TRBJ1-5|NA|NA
TGCAGTGCTAGAGTTCCGGGACTGCAGAATCAGCCCCAGCATTTT
CSARVPGLQNQPQHF
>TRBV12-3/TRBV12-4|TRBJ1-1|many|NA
TGTGCCAGCAGTTTAGGTCACCGTGAAGCTTTCTTT
CASSLGHREAFF
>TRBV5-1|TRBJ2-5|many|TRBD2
TGCGCCAGCAGCTTAGTTAGTTGGACTAGCGGGGGTCTTGAGACCCAGTACTTC
CASSLVSWTSGGLETQYF
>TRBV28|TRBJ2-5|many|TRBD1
TGTGCCAGCAGCTCTTTCGCTTCAAGGACAGGGGCAGAAAATTTAGAGACCCAGTACTTC
CASSSFASRTGAENLETQYF
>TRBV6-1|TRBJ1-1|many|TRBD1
TGTGCCAGCAGTCGGACAGGCTCGAACACTGAAGCTTTCTTT
CASSRTGSNTEAFF
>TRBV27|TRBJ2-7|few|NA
TGTGCCAGCAGTTCCTGGACAGAGCGCGACGAGCAGTACTTC
CASSSWTERDEQYF
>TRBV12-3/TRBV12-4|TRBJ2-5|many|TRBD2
TGTGCCAGCAGATTAGCGGGGGAGAGGGCGACCCAGTACTTC
CASRLAGERATQYF
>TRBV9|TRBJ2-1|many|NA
TGTGCCAGCAGCGTAGGGTTTGAGCAGTTCTTC
CASSVGFEQFF
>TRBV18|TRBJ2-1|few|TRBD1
TGTGCCAGCTCACCTCGGGACAGGGAATACAATGAGCAGTTCTTC
CASSPRDREYNEQFF
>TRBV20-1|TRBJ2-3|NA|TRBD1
TGCAGTGCTAGTTGGGGGACAGGAGGCACAGATACGCAGTATTTT
CSASWGTGGTDTQYF
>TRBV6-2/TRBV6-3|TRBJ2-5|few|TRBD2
TGTGCCAGCAGCGTAACTAGCGGCCGGCAAGAGACCCAGTACTTC
CASSVTSGRQETQYF
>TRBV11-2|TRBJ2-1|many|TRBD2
TGTGCCAGCAGCTCGGGACTAGCGGGAGGTATCTCCTACAATGAGCAGTTCTTC
CASSSGLAGGISYNEQFF
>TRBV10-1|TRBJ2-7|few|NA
TGCGCCAGCAGTGAGGGACGTGAGCAGTACTTC
CASSEGREQYF
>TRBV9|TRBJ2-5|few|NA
TGTGCCAGCAGCGTAGCAGGGGGGGATGAGACCCAGTACTTC
CASSVAGGDETQYF
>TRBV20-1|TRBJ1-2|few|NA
TGCAGTGCTAGAGATCTGGGGACGGGCGGCTATGGCTACACCTTC
CSARDLGTGGYGYTF
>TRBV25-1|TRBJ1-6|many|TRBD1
TGTGCCAGCAGTGAGGGACAGGGAAATTCACCCCTCCACTTT
CASSEGQGNSPLHF
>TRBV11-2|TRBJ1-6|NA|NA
TGTGCCAGCAGCTTACAGGGAAGAGGATCACCCCTCCACTTT
CASSLQGRGSPLHF
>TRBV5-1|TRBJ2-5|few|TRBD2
TGCGCCAGCAGCTTCGGACTAGCGGGGGAGGGAGAGACCCAGTACTTC
CASSFGLAGEGETQYF
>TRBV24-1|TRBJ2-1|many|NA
TGTGCCACCAGTGATTTGGGCGGTCGGGTTGGGAGTCAGCTTCATGAGCAGTTCTTC
CATSDLGGRVGSQLHEQFF
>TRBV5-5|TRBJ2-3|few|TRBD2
TGTGCCAGCACCCCCCCGGGGGGGAATGGAGTCACAGATACGCAGTATTTT
CASTPPGGNGVTDTQYF
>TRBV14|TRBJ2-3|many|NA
TGTGCCAGCAGCCAACAGCCGGGACTTCGGCAGTATTTT
CASSQQPGLRQYF
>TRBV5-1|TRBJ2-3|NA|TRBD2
TGCGCCAGCAGCTTGTCCGCGGGAGGCCGACAGGCAGTTACGCAGTATTTT
CASSLSAGGRQAVTQYF
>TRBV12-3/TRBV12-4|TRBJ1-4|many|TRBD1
TGTGCCAGCAGACGCGGGACAGGGAATGAAAAACTGTTTTTT
CASRRGTGNEKLFF
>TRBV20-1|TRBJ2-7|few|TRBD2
TGCAGTGCCGCCCCTAGGCTGGGACTAGGAAGCGAGCAGTACTTC
CSAAPRLGLGSEQYF
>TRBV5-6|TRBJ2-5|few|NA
TGTGCCAGCAGCCGACTAGGAGGGTCCCAAGAGACCCAGTACTTC
CASSRLGGSQETQYF
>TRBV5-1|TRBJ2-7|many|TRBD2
TGCGCCAGCAGCTTGGCCGTGGGAGGGCGCGAGCAGTACTTC
CASSLAVGGREQYF
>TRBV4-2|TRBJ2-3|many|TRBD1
TGTGCCAGCAGCCAAGGGACAGGGATCGATACGCAGTATTTT
CASSQGTGIDTQYF
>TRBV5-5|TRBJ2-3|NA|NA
TGTGCCAGCAGCTTGGGCGACCTCGATACGCAGTATTTT
CASSLGDLDTQYF
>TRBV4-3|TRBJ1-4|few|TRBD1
TGCGCCAGCAGCCAACAACAGGGGGCAGGAGAAAAACTGTTTTTT
CASSQQQGAGEKLFF
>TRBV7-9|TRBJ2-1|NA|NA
TGTGCCAGCAGCTTAGCTGGGACTTTTAGCAATGAGCAGTTCTTC
CASSLAGTFSNEQFF
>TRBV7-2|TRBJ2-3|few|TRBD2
TGTGCCAGCAGCCGGAGTAGCGGGGGGGCCGAATCTGCGCAGTATTTT
CASSRSSGGAESAQYF
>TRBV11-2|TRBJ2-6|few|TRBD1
TGTGCCAGCAGCACAGGGGTTGGGGCCAACGTCCTGACTTTC
CASSTGVGANVLTF
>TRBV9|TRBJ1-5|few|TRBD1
TGTGCCAGCAGCGTAGGGGAGACAGGGGTGGGTCAGCCCCAGCATTTT
CASSVGETGVGQPQHF
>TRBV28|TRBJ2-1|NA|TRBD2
TGTGCCAGCAGTTTAACGGGCGGGGGGGCCCGGAATGAGCAGTTCTTC
CASSLTGGGARNEQFF
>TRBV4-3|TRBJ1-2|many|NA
TGCGCCAGCAGCCATGTCGGGCCTAATAACTATGGCTACACCTTC
CASSHVGPNNYGYTF
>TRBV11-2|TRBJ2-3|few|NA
TGTGCCAGCACCGGCGGCACTAGCACAGATACGCAGTATTTT
CASTGGTSTDTQYF
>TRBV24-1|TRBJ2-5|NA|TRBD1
TGTGCCACCAGTGATCCGGGGACAGGGAGGGAGACCCAGTACTTC
CATSDPGTGRETQYF
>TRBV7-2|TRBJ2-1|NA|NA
TGTGCCAGCAGCGCTTACCAGGACGCTAGTGTAGCCAATGAGCAGTTCTTC
CASSAYQDASVANEQFF
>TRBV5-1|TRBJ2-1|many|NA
TGCGCCAGCAGCTTGGACGGAATAGCCTACAATGAGCAGTTCTTC
CASSLDGIAYNEQFF
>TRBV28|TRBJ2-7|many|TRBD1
TGTGCCAGCAGGGCCGGGACAGGGGGCCCGAACGAGCAGTACTTC
CASRAGTGGPNEQYF
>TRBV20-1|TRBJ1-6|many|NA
TGCAGTGCTAGAGATGTCCTTCGGGGATCTTCTTCACCCCTCCACTTT
CSARDVLRGSSSPLHF
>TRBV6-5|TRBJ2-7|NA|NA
TGTGCCAGCACTTCGGGACGGGATACCTACGAGCAGTACTTC
CASTSGRDTYEQYF
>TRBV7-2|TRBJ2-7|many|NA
TGTGCCAGCAGCTTAGCGGGGGCGCTGGACGAGCAGTACTTC
CASSLAGALDEQYF
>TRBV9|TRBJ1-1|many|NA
TGTGCCAGCAGCCCCGAATGGGGGGCGAACACTGAAGCTTTCTTT
CASSPEWGANTEAFF
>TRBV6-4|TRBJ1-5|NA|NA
TGTGCCAGCAGTGCAGGGCCCGATCAGCCCCAGCATTTT
CASSAGPDQPQHF
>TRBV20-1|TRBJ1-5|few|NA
TGCAGTGCTAGAGGCAACAGGTTCAAGCCCCAGCATTTT
CSARGNRFKPQHF
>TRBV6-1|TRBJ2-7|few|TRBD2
TGTGCCAGCAGTGAATTAAGCGGGAATGTCTACGAGCAGTACTTC
CASSELSGNVYEQYF
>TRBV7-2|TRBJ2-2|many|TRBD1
TGTGCCAGCAGTTGGGACAGGGGCACCGGGGAGCTGTTTTTT
CASSWDRGTGELFF
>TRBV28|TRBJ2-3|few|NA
TGTGCCAGCAGTCCCCCCGGGACTGGTACAGATACGCAGTATTTT
CASSPPGTGTDTQYF
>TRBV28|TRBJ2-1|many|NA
TGTGCCAGCAGTTTAAGACAGGCTGAGCAGTTCTTC
CASSLRQAEQFF
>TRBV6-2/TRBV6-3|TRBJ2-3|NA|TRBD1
TGTGCCAGCAGTTACGGGACAGGTCTTCGCACAGATACGCAGTATTTT
CASSYGTGLRTDTQYF
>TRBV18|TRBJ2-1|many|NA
TGTGCCAGCTCCCTAGAAGGACAGTTATTCTCCTACAATGAGCAGTTCTTC
CASSLEGQLFSYNEQFF